This TCR beta chain was retrieved from a study of technical replicates of blood from a handful of donors. Trimming took 2 bases from V and 0 from J, leaving 19 bases between them. Germline assignment: CDR1 SGHVS and CDR2 FQNEAQ. The CDR3 runs to 19 residues. The repertoire was sequenced with immunoSEQ multiplex PCR; TCRdb's copy has only in-frame clones and lacks some. The table has some 62,000 clones, over 75% seen once. The sample was PBMCs. The chain joins TRBV7-8 to TRBJ1-4; D possibly corresponds to TRBD1 (6 bases). This receptor was identified in a human donor in good health. Some clones in this sample may be carry-over from other donors' samples. This CDR3 reads CASSLKDSTPSSTNEKLFF. CDR3 sequence (DNA): TGTGCCAGCAGCTTAAAGGACAGTACCCCGAGCTCAACTAATGAAAAACTGTTTTTT. Full variable domain (rest looked up from reference TRBV7-8 and TRBJ1-4): GAGVSQSPRYKVAKRGQDVALRCDPISGHVSLFWYQQALGQGPEFLTYFQNEAQLDKSGLPSDRFFAERPEGSVSTLKIQRTQQEDSAVYLCASSLKDSTPSSTNEKLFFGSGTQLSVL.